The rows below give T cell receptor beta chains drawn from one sample of a study of blood T cell repertoires in COVID-19. Method: immunoSEQ multiplex PCR; TCRdb's copy keeps in-frame clones and lacks some. The sample gives some 150,000 clones, about 84% of which show up once; roughly 13% is in the top ten. Sequenced input: peripheral blood. The receptors here all came from a man aged 60 to 75 with active or convalescent COVID-19. Each CDR3 is given without its conserved first and last residue. The order of the fields is J gene, V gene, CDR3 protein.

>TRBJ2-7|TRBV6-5
ASSYSTGQASYEQY
>TRBJ2-1|TRBV24-1
ATSDSDTAQF
>TRBJ2-2|TRBV7-3
ASSPKGAVDTGELF
>TRBJ2-1|TRBV20-1
SASRAVLAGGRNEQF
>TRBJ1-2|TRBV19
ASTQTGSRGYT
>TRBJ2-2|TRBV7-9
ASSSGMGGPNTGELF
>TRBJ2-5|TRBV12-1
ASSFGGQGAQETQY
>TRBJ1-5|TRBV20-1
SASHSQRNWQPQH
>TRBJ1-6|TRBV7-9
ASSRHRDRLNSPLH
>TRBJ2-3|TRBV7-9
ASSSSRAGNTDTQY
>TRBJ1-1|TRBV11-2
ASSPGQGFTEAF
>TRBJ1-2|TRBV25-1
ASSVEGSGGYT
>TRBJ2-5|TRBV2
ASSEEGRGTQY
>TRBJ1-2|TRBV28
ASSSTGPNYGYT
>TRBJ1-5|TRBV4-2
ASSPTGSYQPQH
>TRBJ2-2|TRBV29-1
SVSVGGTGELF
>TRBJ1-4|TRBV14
ASSQAGYREKLF
>TRBJ2-5|TRBV5-1
ASSHGTSAKETQY
>TRBJ1-1|TRBV12-3/TRBV12-4
ASSLGLNTEAF
>TRBJ2-7|TRBV5-6
ASSLGHFYEQY
>TRBJ1-1|TRBV5-1
ASSPFRGGNTEAF
>TRBJ1-1|TRBV6-2/TRBV6-3
ASSGGTDFGTEAF
>TRBJ2-3|TRBV2
ASSGLAGGPSGTDTQY
>TRBJ1-6|TRBV19
ASSIGGQGRSPLH
>TRBJ2-7|TRBV4-3
ASSQRIEALEQY
>TRBJ2-7|TRBV24-1
ATRNQGGGEQY
>TRBJ1-4|TRBV10-3
ATGPERDEKLF
>TRBJ2-3|TRBV19
ASSIDPRPDTQY
>TRBJ2-3|TRBV29-1
SVAIEYNGQSTDTQY
>TRBJ2-5|TRBV7-2
ASSPIGTREETQY
>TRBJ2-7|TRBV25-1
ASSHSEQY
>TRBJ2-5|TRBV15
ATSRDPLTGRN
>TRBJ2-7|TRBV7-9
ASSLYRDVGTYEQY
>TRBJ1-1|TRBV11-2
ASSLVSGGVNTEAF
>TRBJ2-1|TRBV6-5
ASDASGSSYNEQF
>TRBJ2-2|TRBV3-1/TRBV3-2
ASSPGLAGPRVYTGELF
>TRBJ2-2|TRBV20-1
SARSGELF
>TRBJ2-5|TRBV30
AWSVLSLRLRETQY
>TRBJ1-1|TRBV10-3
AISESAGSVSTEAF
>TRBJ2-7|TRBV4-1
ASSQGGGAGEQY
>TRBJ2-3|TRBV19
ASSMGQGSDTQY
>TRBJ1-1|TRBV20-1
SASMSTMNTEAF
>TRBJ2-3|TRBV9
ASSVGGGGGTDTQY
>TRBJ2-3|TRBV5-4
ASSLKSGGPDTQY
>TRBJ2-1|TRBV4-1
ASSQADSSSYNEQF
>TRBJ2-5|TRBV18
ASSPIPTRQGLSLETQY
>TRBJ2-3|TRBV5-1
ASSSTGGRADTQY
>TRBJ2-7|TRBV5-6
ASSTGTLRTYEQY
>TRBJ1-2|TRBV19
ASTLFVGQGIYGYT
>TRBJ2-7|TRBV27
ASSSPSLSYEQY
>TRBJ1-5|TRBV6-2/TRBV6-3
ASSYGRAGGGQPQH
>TRBJ2-6|TRBV2
ASSEESGANVLT
>TRBJ1-2|TRBV29-1
SVDRGYGYT
>TRBJ1-3|TRBV9
ASSMDRGSGNTIY
>TRBJ1-2|TRBV28
ASRGQGAGGYT
>TRBJ2-5|TRBV28
ASRGGEETQY
>TRBJ2-7|TRBV6-4
ASSRDRGGEQY